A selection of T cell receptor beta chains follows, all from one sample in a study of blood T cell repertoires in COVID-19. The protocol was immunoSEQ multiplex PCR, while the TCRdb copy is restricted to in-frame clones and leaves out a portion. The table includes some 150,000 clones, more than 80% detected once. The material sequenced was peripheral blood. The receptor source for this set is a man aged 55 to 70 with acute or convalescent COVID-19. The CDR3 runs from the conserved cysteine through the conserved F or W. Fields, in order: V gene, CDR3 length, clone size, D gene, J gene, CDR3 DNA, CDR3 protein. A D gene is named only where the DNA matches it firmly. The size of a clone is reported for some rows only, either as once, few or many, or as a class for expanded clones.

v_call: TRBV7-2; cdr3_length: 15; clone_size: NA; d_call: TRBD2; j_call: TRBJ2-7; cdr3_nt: TGTGCCAGCAGCCCGGGACTACTCAAGGATGGCGAGCAGTACTTC; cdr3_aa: CASSPGLLKDGEQYF
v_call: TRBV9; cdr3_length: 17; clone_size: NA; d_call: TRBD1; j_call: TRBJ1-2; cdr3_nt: TGTGCCAGCAGCGGACAGGGCTGGGGGGAAGCATTTTATGGCTACACCTTC; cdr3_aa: CASSGQGWGEAFYGYTF
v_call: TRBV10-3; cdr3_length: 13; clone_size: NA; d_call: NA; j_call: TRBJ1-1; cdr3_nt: TGTGCCATCAGGCGGCAGCAGAACACTGAAGCTTTCTTT; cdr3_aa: CAIRRQQNTEAFF
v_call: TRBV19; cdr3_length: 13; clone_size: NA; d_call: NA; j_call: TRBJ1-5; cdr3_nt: TGTGCCAGTAGCGTAATCAGGGATCAGCCCCAGCATTTT; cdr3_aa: CASSVIRDQPQHF
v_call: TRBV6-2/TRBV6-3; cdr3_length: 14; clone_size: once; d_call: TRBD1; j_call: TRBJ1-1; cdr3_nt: TGTGCCAGCAGCCTCGGACAGGGGAACACTGAAGCTTTCTTT; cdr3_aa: CASSLGQGNTEAFF
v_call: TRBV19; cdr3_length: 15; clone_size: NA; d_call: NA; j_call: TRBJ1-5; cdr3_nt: TGTGCCAGTAGACCCGCGGGGGGGGTTCATCAGCCCCAGCATTTT; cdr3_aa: CASRPAGGVHQPQHF
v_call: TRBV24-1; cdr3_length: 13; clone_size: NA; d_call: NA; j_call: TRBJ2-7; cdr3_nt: TGTGCCACTGCCCACAGGTGGTCCCACGAGCAGTACTTC; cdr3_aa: CATAHRWSHEQYF
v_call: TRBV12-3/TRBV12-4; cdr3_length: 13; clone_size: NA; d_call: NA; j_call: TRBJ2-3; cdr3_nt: TGTGCCAGCACGGGACTTCTCACAGATACGCAGTATTTT; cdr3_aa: CASTGLLTDTQYF
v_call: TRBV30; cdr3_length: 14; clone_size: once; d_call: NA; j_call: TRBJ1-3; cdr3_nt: TGTGCCTGGAGTGTAGACAGCTCTGGAAACACCATATATTTT; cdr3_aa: CAWSVDSSGNTIYF
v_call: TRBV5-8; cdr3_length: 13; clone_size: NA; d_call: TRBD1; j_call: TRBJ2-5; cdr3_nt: TGTGCCAGCAGACCTGACAGGGAAGAGACCCAGTACTTC; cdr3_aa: CASRPDREETQYF
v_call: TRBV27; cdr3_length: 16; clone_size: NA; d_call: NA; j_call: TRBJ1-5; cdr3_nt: TGTGCCAGCAGGAAGAACGCACAGGCTAGCAATCAGCCCCAGCATTTT; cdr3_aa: CASRKNAQASNQPQHF
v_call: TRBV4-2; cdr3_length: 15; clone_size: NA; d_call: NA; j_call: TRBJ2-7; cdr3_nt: TGTGCCAGCAGCCCACGGACCGGGGGCTCCTACGAGCAGTACTTC; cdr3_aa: CASSPRTGGSYEQYF
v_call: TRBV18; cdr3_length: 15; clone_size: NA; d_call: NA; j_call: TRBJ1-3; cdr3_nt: TGTGCCAGCTCAGTGGGCCTTAGCTCTGGAAACACCATATATTTT; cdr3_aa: CASSVGLSSGNTIYF